What follows describes a single TCR beta chain. This sample also contains other DNA sequences that code for the same CDR3. This sample is drawn from a study of blood T cell repertoires in COVID-19. The method was immunoSEQ multiplex PCR; TCRdb's version includes in-frame clones alone and lacks a portion of them. Of 300,000 to 450,000 clones listed, around nine tenths are singletons. This CDR3 comprises 13 residues. The V and J ends lost 6 bases and 7 bases respectively, with 12 bases between them. The sequence derives from a human donor in a cohort sampled during active COVID-19. The sequenced sample consisted of peripheral blood. The genes are TRBV12-3 or TRBV12-4 and TRBJ2-2; D gene unclear. The CDR3 DNA follows: TGTGCCAGCAGCTTGACTCGCGACGGGGAGCTGTTTTTT. It translates to CASSLTRDGELFF.